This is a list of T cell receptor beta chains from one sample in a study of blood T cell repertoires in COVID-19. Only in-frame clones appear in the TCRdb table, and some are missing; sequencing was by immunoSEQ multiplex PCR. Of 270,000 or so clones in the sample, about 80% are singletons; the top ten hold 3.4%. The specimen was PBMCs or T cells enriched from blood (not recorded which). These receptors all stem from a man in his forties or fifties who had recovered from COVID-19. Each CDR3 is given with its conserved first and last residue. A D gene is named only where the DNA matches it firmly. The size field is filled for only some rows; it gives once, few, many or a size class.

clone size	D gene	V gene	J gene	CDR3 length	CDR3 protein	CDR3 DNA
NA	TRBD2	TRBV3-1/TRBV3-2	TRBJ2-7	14	CASSQGSGPYEQYF	TGTGCCAGCAGCCAAGGTAGCGGGCCCTACGAGCAGTACTTC
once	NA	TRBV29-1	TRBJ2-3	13	CSVARTSTDTQYF	TGCAGCGTTGCCCGGACTAGCACAGATACGCAGTATTTT
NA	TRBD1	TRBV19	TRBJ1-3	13	CASSADRVNTIYF	TGTGCCAGTAGTGCGGACAGGGTAAACACCATATATTTT
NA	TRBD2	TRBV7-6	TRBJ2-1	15	CASSLVGGNIHEQFF	TGTGCCAGCAGCTTAGTGGGGGGGAATATCCATGAGCAGTTCTTC
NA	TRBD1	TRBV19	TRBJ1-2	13	CASSRQGAYGYTF	TGTGCCAGTAGCCGGCAGGGGGCCTATGGCTACACCTTC
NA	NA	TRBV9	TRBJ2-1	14	CASVGQGRANEQFF	TGTGCCAGCGTGGGGCAGGGAAGGGCCAATGAGCAGTTCTTC
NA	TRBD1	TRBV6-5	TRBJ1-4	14	CASSYGQGVEKLFF	TGTGCCAGCAGTTACGGACAGGGGGTTGAAAAACTGTTTTTT
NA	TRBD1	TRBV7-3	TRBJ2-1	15	CASSINRGQYNEQFF	TGTGCCAGCAGCATAAACAGGGGGCAATACAATGAGCAGTTCTTC
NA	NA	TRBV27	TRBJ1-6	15	CASSFVRTGNSPLHF	TGTGCCAGCAGTTTCGTACGTACAGGCAATTCACCCCTCCACTTT
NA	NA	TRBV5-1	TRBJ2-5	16	CASSLVGSGPQETQYF	TGCGCCAGCAGCTTGGTGGGTAGCGGTCCCCAAGAGACCCAGTACTTC
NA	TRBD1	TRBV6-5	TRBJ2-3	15	CANWDRGTLGDTQYF	TGTGCCAACTGGGACAGGGGGACCCTCGGGGATACGCAGTATTTT
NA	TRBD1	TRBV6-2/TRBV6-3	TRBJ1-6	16	CASSYARQGINSPLHF	TGTGCCAGCAGTTACGCCCGACAGGGGATTAATTCACCCCTCCACTTT
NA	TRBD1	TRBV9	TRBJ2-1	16	CASSRYEGQGYNEQFF	TGTGCCAGCAGCCGCTACGAGGGACAGGGATACAATGAGCAGTTCTTC
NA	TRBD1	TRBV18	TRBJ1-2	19	CASSSLSGTEKIANYGYTF	TGTGCCAGCTCAAGCCTTTCCGGGACAGAGAAAATCGCTAACTATGGCTACACCTTC
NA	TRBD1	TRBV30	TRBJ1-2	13	CASRTGNYYGYTF	TGTGCCTCCCGGACAGGGAACTACTATGGCTACACCTTC
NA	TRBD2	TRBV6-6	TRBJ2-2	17	CASSLPGLAGAVGELFF	TGTGCCAGCAGTCTTCCGGGACTAGCGGGAGCGGTCGGGGAGCTGTTTTTT
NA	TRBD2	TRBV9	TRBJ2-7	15	CASSVAGGPSYEQYF	TGTGCCAGCAGCGTAGCGGGAGGGCCTTCCTACGAGCAGTACTTC
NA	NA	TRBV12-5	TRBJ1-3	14	CASGTAPSGNTIYF	TGTGCTAGTGGCACAGCCCCCTCTGGAAACACCATATATTTT
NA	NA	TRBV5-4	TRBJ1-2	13	CASSLVGEQGYTF	TGTGCCAGCAGCTTGGTAGGAGAACAAGGCTACACCTTC
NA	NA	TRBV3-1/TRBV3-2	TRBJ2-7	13	CASSQDTVYEQYF	TGTGCCAGCAGCCAAGATACAGTTTACGAGCAGTACTTC
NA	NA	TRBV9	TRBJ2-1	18	CASSVAILGTGGFNEQFF	TGTGCCAGCAGCGTAGCGATTTTGGGGACCGGGGGATTTAATGAGCAGTTCTTC
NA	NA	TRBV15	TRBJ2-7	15	CATSRSNREPYEQYF	TGTGCCACCAGCAGATCGAACAGGGAACCCTACGAGCAGTACTTC
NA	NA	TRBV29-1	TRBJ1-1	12	CSVEPVNTEAFF	TGCAGCGTTGAACCAGTGAACACTGAAGCTTTCTTT
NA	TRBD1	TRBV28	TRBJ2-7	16	CASSSTSGTDAYEQYF	TGTGCCAGCAGTTCTACTTCCGGGACAGACGCCTACGAGCAGTACTTC
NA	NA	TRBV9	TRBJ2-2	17	CASSVVAGQGAAGELFF	TGTGCCAGCAGCGTAGTAGCGGGACAGGGTGCGGCCGGGGAGCTGTTTTTT
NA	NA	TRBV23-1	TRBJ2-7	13	CASSRAISYEQYF	TGCGCCAGCAGTCGCGCCATCTCCTACGAGCAGTACTTC
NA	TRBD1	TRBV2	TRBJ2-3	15	CASSIGTGLTDTQYF	TGTGCCAGCAGCATCGGGACAGGGCTCACAGATACGCAGTATTTT
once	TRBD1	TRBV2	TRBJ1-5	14	CASRARQGGQPQHF	TGTGCCAGCAGAGCTCGACAGGGTGGACAGCCCCAGCATTTT
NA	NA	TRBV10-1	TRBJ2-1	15	CASSESLVALHEQFF	TGCGCCAGCAGTGAGTCGTTGGTAGCGCTCCATGAGCAGTTCTTC
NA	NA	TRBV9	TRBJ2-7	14	CASSVEGLDHEQYF	TGTGCCAGCAGCGTGGAGGGTCTTGATCACGAGCAGTACTTC
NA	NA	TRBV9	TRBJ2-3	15	CASSRGTRWEDTQYF	TGTGCCAGCAGTAGGGGGACCAGGTGGGAAGATACGCAGTATTTT
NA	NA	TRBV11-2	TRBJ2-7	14	CASSSMGSGRDQYF	TGTGCCAGCAGCTCAATGGGGTCAGGGCGGGACCAGTACTTC
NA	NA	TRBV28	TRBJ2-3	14	CASSSQGSGDTQYF	TGTGCCAGCAGTTCCCAAGGTAGCGGCGATACGCAGTATTTT
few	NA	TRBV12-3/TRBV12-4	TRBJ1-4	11	CASSPREKLFF	TGTGCCAGCAGTCCCCGCGAGAAACTGTTTTTT
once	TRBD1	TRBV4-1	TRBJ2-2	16	CASSQGGGAEAGELFF	TGCGCCAGCAGCCAAGGAGGGGGCGCTGAGGCCGGGGAGCTGTTTTTT
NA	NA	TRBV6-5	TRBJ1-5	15	CASRDGGNSNQPQHF	TGTGCCAGCAGAGACGGGGGGAATAGCAATCAGCCCCAGCATTTT
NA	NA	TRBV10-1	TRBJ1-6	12	CASSRADSPLHF	TGCGCCTCCAGCAGGGCGGATTCACCCCTCCACTTT
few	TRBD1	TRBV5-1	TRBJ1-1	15	CASSSTGDGNTEAFF	TGCGCCAGCAGCTCGACAGGGGACGGGAACACTGAAGCTTTCTTT
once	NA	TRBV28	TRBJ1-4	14	CASSAPGGFGVLFF	TGTGCCAGCAGTGCCCCCGGGGGGTTCGGGGTACTGTTTTTT
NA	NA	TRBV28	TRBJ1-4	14	CASSLSSLNEKLFF	TGTGCCAGCAGTTTATCGAGTTTAAACGAAAAACTGTTTTTT
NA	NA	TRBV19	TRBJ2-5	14	CTSSEGGGQETQYF	TGTACCAGTAGTGAAGGGGGGGGCCAAGAGACCCAGTACTTC
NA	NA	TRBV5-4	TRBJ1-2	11	CASSTRGGYTF	TGTGCCAGCTCGACGCGGGGTGGCTACACCTTC
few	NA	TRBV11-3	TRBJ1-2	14	CASSRGGIDYGYTF	TGTGCCAGCAGCCGTGGAGGGATTGACTATGGCTACACCTTC
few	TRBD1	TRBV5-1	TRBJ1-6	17	CASSLEGQASYNSPLHF	TGCGCCAGCAGCTTGGAGGGACAGGCTTCCTATAATTCACCCCTCCACTTT
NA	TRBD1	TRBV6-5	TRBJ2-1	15	CASRNNPGQYNEQFF	TGTGCCAGCAGAAACAATCCGGGACAGTACAATGAGCAGTTCTTC
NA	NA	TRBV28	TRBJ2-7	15	CASSAPPGISYEQYF	TGTGCCAGCAGCGCGCCCCCGGGAATCTCCTACGAGCAGTACTTC
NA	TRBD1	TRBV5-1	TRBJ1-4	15	CASSLQGQGHEKLFF	TGCGCCAGCAGCTTACAAGGACAGGGGCATGAAAAACTGTTTTTT
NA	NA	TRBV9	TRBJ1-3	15	CASSVVGGEGNTIYF	TGTGCCAGCAGCGTAGTAGGAGGGGAAGGAAACACCATATATTTT
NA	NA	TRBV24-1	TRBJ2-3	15	CATSDVQAGTDTQYF	TGTGCCACCAGTGATGTACAGGCCGGCACAGATACGCAGTATTTT
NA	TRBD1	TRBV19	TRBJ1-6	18	CASSIVLGGGKDNSPLHF	TGTGCCAGTAGTATAGTGTTAGGAGGGGGCAAGGATAATTCACCCCTCCACTTT
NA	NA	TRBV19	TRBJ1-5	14	CATQVPGVYQPQHF	TGTGCCACCCAGGTTCCAGGGGTTTATCAGCCCCAGCATTTT
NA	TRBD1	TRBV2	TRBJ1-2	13	CASKGGANYGYTF	TGTGCCAGTAAAGGGGGCGCTAACTATGGCTACACCTTC
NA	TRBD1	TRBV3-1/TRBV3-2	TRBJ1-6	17	CASSQVGGQLTNSPLHF	TGTGCCAGCAGCCAAGTGGGGGGACAGCTAACCAATTCACCCCTCCACTTT
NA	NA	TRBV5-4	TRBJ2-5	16	CASSTRDIQVGVTQYF	TGTGCCAGCAGCACCCGGGACATTCAGGTGGGGGTGACCCAGTACTTC